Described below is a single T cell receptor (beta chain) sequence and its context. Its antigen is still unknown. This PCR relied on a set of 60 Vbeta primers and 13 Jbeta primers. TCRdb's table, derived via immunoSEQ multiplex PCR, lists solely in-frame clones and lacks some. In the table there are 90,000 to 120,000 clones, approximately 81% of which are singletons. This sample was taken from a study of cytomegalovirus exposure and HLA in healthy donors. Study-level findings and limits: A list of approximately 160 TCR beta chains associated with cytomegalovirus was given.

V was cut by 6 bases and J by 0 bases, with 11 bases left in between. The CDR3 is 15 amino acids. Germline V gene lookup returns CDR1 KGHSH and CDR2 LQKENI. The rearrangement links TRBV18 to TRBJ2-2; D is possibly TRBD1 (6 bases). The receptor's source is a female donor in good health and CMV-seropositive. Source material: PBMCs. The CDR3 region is CASSLRTANTGELFF. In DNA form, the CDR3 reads TGTGCCAGCTCCCTTCGGACAGCGAACACCGGGGAGCTGTTTTTT.